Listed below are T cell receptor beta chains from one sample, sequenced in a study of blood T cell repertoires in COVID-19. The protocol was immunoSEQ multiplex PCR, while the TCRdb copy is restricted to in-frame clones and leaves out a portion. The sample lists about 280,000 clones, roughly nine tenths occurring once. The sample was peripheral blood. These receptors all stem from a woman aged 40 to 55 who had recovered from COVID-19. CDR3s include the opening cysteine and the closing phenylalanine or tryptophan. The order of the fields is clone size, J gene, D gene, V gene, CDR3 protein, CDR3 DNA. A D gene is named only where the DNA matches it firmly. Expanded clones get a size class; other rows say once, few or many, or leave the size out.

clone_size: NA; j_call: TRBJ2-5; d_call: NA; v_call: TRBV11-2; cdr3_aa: CASSIQRKDFKETQYF; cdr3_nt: TGTGCCAGCAGCATACAGCGGAAGGATTTTAAAGAGACCCAGTACTTC
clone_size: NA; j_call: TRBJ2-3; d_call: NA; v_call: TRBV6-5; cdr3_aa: CASSYGGPTDTQYF; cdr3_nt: TGTGCCAGCAGTTACGGTGGCCCGACAGATACGCAGTATTTT
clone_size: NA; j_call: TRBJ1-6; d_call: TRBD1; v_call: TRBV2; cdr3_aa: CASSVQGARNSPLHF; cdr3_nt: TGTGCCAGCAGTGTCCAGGGGGCGCGGAATTCACCCCTCCACTTT
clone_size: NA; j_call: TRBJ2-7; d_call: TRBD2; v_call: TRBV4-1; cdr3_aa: CASSHAGLAGAYEQYF; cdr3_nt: TGCGCCAGCAGCCACGCCGGACTAGCGGGCGCCTACGAGCAGTACTTC
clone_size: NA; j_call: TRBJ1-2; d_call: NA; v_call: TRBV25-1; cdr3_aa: CASSGLGTHYGYTF; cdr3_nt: TGTGCCAGCAGTGGCCTCGGGACACATTATGGCTACACCTTC
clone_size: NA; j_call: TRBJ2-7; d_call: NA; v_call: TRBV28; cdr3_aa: CASIGGRGVYEQYF; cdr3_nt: TGTGCCAGCATTGGAGGCCGCGGGGTCTACGAGCAGTACTTC
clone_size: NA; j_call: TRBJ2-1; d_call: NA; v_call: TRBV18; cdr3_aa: CASSPLQSGGEQFF; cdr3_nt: TGTGCCAGCTCACCTCTACAGTCAGGAGGGGAGCAGTTCTTC
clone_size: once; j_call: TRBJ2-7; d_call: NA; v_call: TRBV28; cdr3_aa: CASSLGPSYEQYF; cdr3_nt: TGTGCCAGCAGTTTAGGCCCCTCCTACGAGCAGTACTTC
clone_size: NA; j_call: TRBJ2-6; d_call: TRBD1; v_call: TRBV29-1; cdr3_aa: CSVSGTGGSGANVLTF; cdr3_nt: TGCAGCGTAAGTGGGACAGGGGGTTCTGGGGCCAACGTCCTGACTTTC
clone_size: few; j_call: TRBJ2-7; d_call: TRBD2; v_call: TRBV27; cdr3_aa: CASSVTSGPYEQYF; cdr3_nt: TGTGCCAGCAGTGTGACTAGCGGGCCCTACGAGCAGTACTTC
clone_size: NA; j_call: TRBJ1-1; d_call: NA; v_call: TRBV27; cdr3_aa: CASSTGERWTEAFF; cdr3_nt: TGTGCCAGCTCGACGGGGGAGAGGTGGACTGAAGCTTTCTTT
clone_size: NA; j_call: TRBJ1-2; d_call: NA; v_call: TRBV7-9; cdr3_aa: CASSPRADYGYTF; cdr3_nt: TGTGCCAGCAGCCCCAGGGCGGACTATGGCTACACCTTC
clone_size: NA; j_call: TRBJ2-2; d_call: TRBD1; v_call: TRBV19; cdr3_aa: CASSIRGQAQNTGELFF; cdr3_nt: TGTGCCAGTAGTATCCGGGGACAGGCCCAGAACACCGGGGAGCTGTTTTTT
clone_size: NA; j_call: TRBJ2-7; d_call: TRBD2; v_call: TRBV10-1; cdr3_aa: CASRASGTSGYYEQYF; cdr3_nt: TGCGCCAGCAGAGCCTCCGGGACTAGCGGGTACTACGAGCAGTACTTC
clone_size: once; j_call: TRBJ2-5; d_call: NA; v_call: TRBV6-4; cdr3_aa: CASSDSETTWGLETQYF; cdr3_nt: TGTGCCAGCAGTGACTCGGAAACTACTTGGGGCCTGGAGACCCAGTACTTC
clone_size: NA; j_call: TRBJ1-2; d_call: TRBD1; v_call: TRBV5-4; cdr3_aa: CASSQGQLVVGGYTF; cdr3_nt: TGTGCCAGCAGCCAGGGACAGCTGGTAGTGGGAGGCTACACCTTC
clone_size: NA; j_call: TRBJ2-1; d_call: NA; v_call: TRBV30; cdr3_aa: CAWRDYRNEQFF; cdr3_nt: TGTGCCTGGAGGGACTACCGGAATGAGCAGTTCTTC
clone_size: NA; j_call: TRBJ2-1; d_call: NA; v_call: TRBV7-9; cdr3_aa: CASPEVGGPEGFF; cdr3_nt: TGTGCCAGCCCCGAAGTCGGGGGGCCCGAGGGGTTCTTC
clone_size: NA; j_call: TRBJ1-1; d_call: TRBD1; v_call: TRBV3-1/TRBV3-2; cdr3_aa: CASSQGYDRGEAFF; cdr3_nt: TGTGCCAGCAGCCAAGGCTATGACAGGGGCGAAGCTTTCTTT
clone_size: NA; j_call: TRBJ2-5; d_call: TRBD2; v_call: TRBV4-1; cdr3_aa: CASSHPGRNQETQYF; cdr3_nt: TGCGCCAGCAGCCACCCCGGGAGGAACCAAGAGACCCAGTACTTC
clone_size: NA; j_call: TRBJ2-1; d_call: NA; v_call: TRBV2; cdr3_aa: CASSLTGSSGAMVF; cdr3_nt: TGTGCCAGCAGCCTAACGGGGAGTAGCGGAGCCATGGTCTTC
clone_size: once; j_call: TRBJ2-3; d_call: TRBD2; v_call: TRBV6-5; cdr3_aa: CARVGTSGNTDTQYF; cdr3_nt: TGTGCCAGAGTAGGGACTAGCGGGAACACAGATACGCAGTATTTT
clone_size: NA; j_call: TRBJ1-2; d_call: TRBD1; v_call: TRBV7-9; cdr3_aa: CASSRRTGGDYGYTF; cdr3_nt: TGTGCCAGCAGCAGACGGACAGGAGGAGACTATGGCTACACCTTC
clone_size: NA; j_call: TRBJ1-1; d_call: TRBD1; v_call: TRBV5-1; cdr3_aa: CASSPDRADTEAFF; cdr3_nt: TGCGCCAGCAGCCCCGACAGGGCGGACACTGAAGCTTTCTTT
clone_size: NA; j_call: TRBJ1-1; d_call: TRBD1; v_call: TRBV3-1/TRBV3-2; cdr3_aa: CASTRTGQGEAFF; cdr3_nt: TGTGCCAGCACCCGAACTGGACAGGGCGAAGCTTTCTTT
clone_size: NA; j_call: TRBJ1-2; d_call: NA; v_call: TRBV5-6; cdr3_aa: CASSLVRTVGNYGYTF; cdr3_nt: TGTGCCAGCAGCTTGGTGAGGACAGTCGGTAACTATGGCTACACCTTC
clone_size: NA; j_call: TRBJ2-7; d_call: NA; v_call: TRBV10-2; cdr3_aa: CASSGDRAEEQYF; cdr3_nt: TGCGCCAGCAGCGGGGATCGAGCTGAAGAGCAGTACTTC
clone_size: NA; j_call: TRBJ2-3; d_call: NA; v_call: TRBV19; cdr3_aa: CASSTGAGRTDTQYF; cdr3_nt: TGTGCCAGTAGTACTGGGGCGGGGCGTACAGATACGCAGTATTTT
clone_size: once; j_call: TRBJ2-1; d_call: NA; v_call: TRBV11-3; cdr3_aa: CASSSLGIAEQFF; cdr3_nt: TGTGCCAGCAGCTCCCTCGGAATAGCGGAGCAGTTCTTC